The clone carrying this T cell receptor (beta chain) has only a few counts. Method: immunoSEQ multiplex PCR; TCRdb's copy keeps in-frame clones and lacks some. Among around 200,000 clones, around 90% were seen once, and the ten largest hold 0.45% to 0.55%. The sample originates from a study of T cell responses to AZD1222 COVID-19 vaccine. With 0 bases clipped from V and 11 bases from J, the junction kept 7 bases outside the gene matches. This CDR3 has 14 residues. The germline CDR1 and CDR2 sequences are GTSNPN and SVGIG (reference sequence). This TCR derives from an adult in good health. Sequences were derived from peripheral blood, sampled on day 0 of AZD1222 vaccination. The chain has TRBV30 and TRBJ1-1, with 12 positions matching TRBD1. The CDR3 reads CAWSVGQGAKGAFF. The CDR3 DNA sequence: TGTGCCTGGAGTGTGGGACAGGGGGCCAAAGGGGCTTTCTTT.